These 4 T cell receptor beta chains were all obtained from the same sample, sequenced in a study of CD8+ T cells in alopecia areata (dated by TCRdb to 2017 to 2018). This specimen's time point label, interpreted: baseline before oral tofacitinib. The receptor library was made with the immunoSEQ multiplex PCR assay. For TCR sequencing, RNA was extracted from every sample and reverse transcribed into cDNA to serve as template. Not all clones reach the TCRdb copy of this immuneACCESS table, which keeps in-frame sequences only. Checked studies attribute under half of the gap to unresolved V genes and leave the rest unexplained. This sample is represented by about 180,000 clones; about 72% of them were singletons. The ten largest clones represent over 10% of the sample. Material: CD8+ T cells sorted from blood, obtained at week 0. The receptors were sampled from a human donor with alopecia areata.

This clone showed up just a few times. V and J are TRBV7-8 and TRBJ1-2; 8 bases line up with TRBD1. The trim removed 1 base at V and 4 bases at J, leaving 8 bases unmatched. Germline CDR1 reads SGHVS; CDR2 reads FQNEAQ. This CDR3 is built from 16 residues. The CDR3 reads CASSLGQGASRYGYTF. The CDR3, as DNA: TGTGCCAGCAGCTTAGGGCAGGGGGCTTCTCGCTATGGCTACACCTTC.

This CDR3 reads CASSAAAGDTYEQYF. The CDR3, as DNA: TGTGCCAGCAGCGCCGCCGCTGGAGACACCTACGAGCAGTACTTC. This chain connects TRBV7-7 to TRBJ2-7; D ambiguous. The CDR3 spans 15 residues. Trimming removed 5 bases at V and 2 bases at J, with 16 bases between. In germline, CDR1 is SSHAT, CDR2 FNYEAQ (reference sequence). The variable domain in full, completed from reference TRBV7-7 and TRBJ2-7, reads GAGVSQSPRYKVTKRGQDVTLRCDPISSHATLYWYQQALGQGPEFLTYFNYEAQPDKSGLPSDRFSAERPEGSISTLTIQRTEQRDSAMYRCASSAAAGDTYEQYFGPGTRLTVT.

This sequence joins TRBV30 and TRBJ1-2; 8 bases agree with TRBD1. The CDR3 has 15 residues. J gave up 2 bases and V 2 bases, and 7 bases lay outside the gene matches. Germline V gene sequence: CDR1 GTSNPN, CDR2 SVGIG (reference sequence). CDR3 protein: CAWSPGTGRNYGYTF. DNA for the CDR3: TGTGCCTGGAGTCCCGGGACAGGAAGAAACTATGGCTACACCTTC.

The chain is built from TRBV30 and TRBJ2-7; 10 positions match TRBD2. Trimming removed 2 bases from V and 5 bases from J; junction bases left unmatched: 0. The CDR3 consists of 12 residues. The germline CDR1 and CDR2 sequences are GTSNPN and SVGIG (reference sequence). As DNA, the CDR3 is TGTGCCTGGAGTCTAGCGGGGGACGAGCAGTACTTC. It is translated as CAWSLAGDEQYF.